The present T cell receptor (beta chain) was sequenced within a study of identical twins. TCRdb ran MiXCR on the 5' RACE reads and lists one entry per CDR3 protein. The sample lists some 1,600,000 distinct CDR3 sequences; less than 40% were seen once. Trimming removed 6 bases from V and 5 bases from J; junction bases left unmatched: 9. The CDR3 is 15 residues long. The TCR was taken from a newborn girl in good health. The sample taken for sequencing was cord blood. The chain links TRBV12-3 or TRBV12-4 to TRBJ1-3; 8 nucleotides align to TRBD1. The CDR3 spells CASSPGTGGRNTIYF. The CDR3 DNA reads as TGTGCCAGCAGCCCCGGGACAGGAGGAAGAAACACCATATATTTT.